This T cell receptor beta chain emerged from a study of radiation and T cells in renal cell carcinoma. Study summary: Nephrectomy followed 15 Gy stereotactic body radiation by 4 weeks.

Time point described: baseline pretreatment blood. Treatment described: 15 Gy SBRT to primary tumor, nephrectomy 4 weeks later. This renal cell carcinoma was of the clear cell type. On this clone: Its cognate antigen is unknown.

The germline V gene has CDR1 MDHEN and CDR2 SYDVKM. This CDR3 has 17 amino acids. Losses at the gene ends were 4 bases for V and 5 bases for J; bases not matched to a gene: 12. Sequenced by immunoSEQ multiplex PCR; TCRdb stores in-frame clones only, minus some. The sample lists tens of thousands of clones, 82% seen once, with roughly 6.1% in the top ten. Study-level results: Top tumor clonotypes rose in blood 2 weeks post-radiation, then contracted.

The receptor was derived from a man aged 55 to 70 with renal cell carcinoma. The genes are TRBV28 and TRBJ1-5; 9 bases fit TRBD1. Here the sequenced sample was blood, taken from a patient whose treatment included radiotherapy and nephrectomy. For the CDR3, the DNA is TGTGCCAGCAGTTCGACGACAGGGGGTCCTTTTGATCAGCCCCAGCATTTT. It codes for CASSSTTGGPFDQPQHF.